This record looks at one T cell receptor beta chain sequence and its context. MiXCR, run by TCRdb on the reads, gives a single entry per CDR3 protein. The sample holds about 150,000 distinct CDR3 sequences; about a quarter are singletons and the top ten take 10% to 11%. This CDR3 contains 14 residues. Germline loops: CDR1 MDHEN, CDR2 SYDVKM. J gave up 6 bases and V 6 bases, and 10 bases lay outside the gene matches. This sample was included in a study of T cell repertoires in cytomegalovirus infection. The receptor was isolated from a human donor in good health (CMV status not recorded). Some clones in this sample may be carry-over from other donors' samples. The chain has TRBV28 and TRBJ1-1; 7 positions match TRBD1. Sequences were obtained from PBMCs. CDR3: CASSEAAGGSEAFF. The CDR3 DNA is TGTGCCAGCAGCGAGGCGGCAGGGGGGTCTGAAGCTTTCTTT.